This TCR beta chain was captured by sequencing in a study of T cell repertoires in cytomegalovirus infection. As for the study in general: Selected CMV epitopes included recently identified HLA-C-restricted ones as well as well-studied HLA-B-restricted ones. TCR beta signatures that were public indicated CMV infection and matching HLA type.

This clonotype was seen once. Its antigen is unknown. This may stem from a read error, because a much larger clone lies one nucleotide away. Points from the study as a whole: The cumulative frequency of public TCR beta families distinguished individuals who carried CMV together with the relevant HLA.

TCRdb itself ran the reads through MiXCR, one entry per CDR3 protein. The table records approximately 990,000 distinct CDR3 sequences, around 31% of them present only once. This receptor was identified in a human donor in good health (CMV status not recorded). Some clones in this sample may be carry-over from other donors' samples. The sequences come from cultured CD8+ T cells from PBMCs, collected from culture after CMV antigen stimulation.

CDR3 region: CVSSLGRYSNTIYF. CDR3 DNA sequence: TGTGTCAGCAGCCTCGGACGATACTCGAACACCATATATTTT. The chain links TRBV3-1 to TRBJ1-3; no clear D. This CDR3 spans 14 amino acids. CDR1 and CDR2 from the germline V gene are LGHDT and YNNKEL (reference sequence).